This T cell receptor beta chain was recovered during a study of blood T cell repertoires in COVID-19. Overall study context: Both acute and convalescent COVID-19 samples were obtained from the United States, Italy and Spain. Sources were T cells, B-cell-depleted T cells, or PBMCs; the material itself was cDNA or gDNA.

Original data processing: Estimation of nucleated cell counts relied on the amplification of reference gene primers. Assay: immunoSEQ multiplex PCR; the TCRdb copy retains only in-frame clones and omits some. That table is the source of V, J and clone size, and D and trimming were worked out from the DNA. The sample lists roughly 110,000 clones, 84% seen once, with less than 5% in the top ten. There are 16 residues in the CDR3. Trimming left V 0 bases short and J 1 base short, with 13 bases between. Germline lookup yields CDR1 SGDLS and CDR2 YYNGEE. The rearrangement joins TRBV9 to TRBJ2-5; no clear D gene. This TCR derives from a human donor in a cohort sampled during active COVID-19. Sequencing input: peripheral blood. CDR3 in amino acids: CASSVGITALQETQYF. CDR3 nucleotide sequence: TGTGCCAGCAGCGTAGGGATTACAGCACTCCAAGAGACCCAGTACTTC. The variable domain in full, with the rest retrieved from reference TRBV9 and TRBJ2-5, is DSGVTQTPKHLITATGQRVTLRCSPRSGDLSVYWYQQSLDQGLQFLIQYYNGEERAKGNILERFSAQQFPDLHSELNLSSLELGDSALYFCASSVGITALQETQYFGPGTRLLVL.